A selection of T cell receptor beta chains follows, all from one sample in a study of blood T cell repertoires in COVID-19. The data were produced by immunoSEQ multiplex PCR, yet TCRdb's version contains in-frame clones alone and is incomplete. The table shows around 300,000 clones, with around 86% occurring only once. Sequencing used peripheral blood. All receptors derive from a man aged 45-65 years with active or convalescent COVID-19. CDR3s include the opening cysteine and the closing phenylalanine or tryptophan. The D gene is left open where the match is weak. Expanded clones get a size class; other rows say once, few or many, or leave the size out.

v_call	clone_size	j_call	d_call	cdr3_nt	cdr3_aa
TRBV6-1	.	TRBJ1-2	.	TGTGCCAGCAGTGACAGGACTAACTATGGCTACACCTTC	CASSDRTNYGYTF
TRBV5-6	.	TRBJ1-5	.	TGTGCCAGCAGCTTTAGACAGGCCCCCAATCAGCCCCAGCATTTT	CASSFRQAPNQPQHF
TRBV2	.	TRBJ2-2	.	TGTGCCAGCAGTGTGTACCCGGCCGGGGAGCTGTTTTTT	CASSVYPAGELFF
TRBV5-5	.	TRBJ1-1	.	TGTGCCAGCAGCTGGATCTCAGGGAAGAGGGAGGTAGGAGGAGCTTTCTTT	CASSWISGKREVGGAFF
TRBV5-5	.	TRBJ1-2	TRBD1	TGTGCCAGCAGTCCTACCGGGACAGGGGAGGGCTATGGCTACACCTTC	CASSPTGTGEGYGYTF
TRBV21-1	once	TRBJ1-5	.	TGTGCCAGCGACCTAGACGGGGCCACAGGGAAGGAACAGCCCCAGCATTTT	CASDLDGATGKEQPQHF
TRBV5-1	once	TRBJ2-5	TRBD1	TGCGCCAGCAGCTTAGGGACAGGGGAAGAGACCCAGTACTTC	CASSLGTGEETQYF
TRBV12-1	.	TRBJ2-3	.	TGTGCCAGCATTCCGGGCGGGGGGCAATCAGATACGCAGTATTTT	CASIPGGGQSDTQYF
TRBV24-1	.	TRBJ2-2	TRBD1	TGTGCCACCAGGGGGACAGGAGCGAACACCGGGGAGCTGTTTTTT	CATRGTGANTGELFF
TRBV6-6	.	TRBJ2-4	TRBD2	TGTGCCAGCAGTCCCTTGGAGCGGGGGGCGAAAGAGAACATTCAGTACTTC	CASSPLERGAKENIQYF
TRBV28	.	TRBJ1-6	.	TGTGCCAGCAGTTTCGCGGACACTCGCTCCTATAATTCACCCCTCCACTTT	CASSFADTRSYNSPLHF
TRBV27	.	TRBJ1-2	.	TGTGCCAGCAGTCCGCGTGGTCGCACTTTTTATGGCTACACCTTC	CASSPRGRTFYGYTF
TRBV10-3	.	TRBJ2-7	.	TGTGCCATCAGTCAAACTAGCTCCTACGAGCAGTACTTC	CAISQTSSYEQYF
TRBV7-2	.	TRBJ2-2	.	TGTGCCAGCAGCTTAGTTGGCACAGCAAACAGCGGGGAGCTGTTTTTT	CASSLVGTANSGELFF
TRBV6-5	.	TRBJ2-7	.	TGTGCCAGCAGTTACTCGAGACAGTATGGGAACGAGCAGTACTTC	CASSYSRQYGNEQYF
TRBV20-1	once	TRBJ2-4	.	TGCAGTGCTAGTATTGGGGGGGCCAAAAACATTCAGTACTTC	CSASIGGAKNIQYF
TRBV18	.	TRBJ2-1	TRBD2	TGTGCCAGCTCACCACAACGGGAGGGCCTGAATGAGCAGTTCTTC	CASSPQREGLNEQFF
TRBV20-1	.	TRBJ1-5	.	TGCAGTGCTAGTCCCACTGATAGCAATCAGCCCCAGCATTTT	CSASPTDSNQPQHF
TRBV7-9	.	TRBJ1-1	.	TGTGCCAGCAGCTCCGGACAGCTGTTAGCTTTCTTT	CASSSGQLLAFF
TRBV7-3	.	TRBJ1-2	.	TGTGCCAGCAGCCAAGGCACGGGAGGCTACACCTTC	CASSQGTGGYTF
TRBV19	few	TRBJ1-5	TRBD1	TGTGCCAGTAGTATATCCGGACAGGGGGTTAGTCAGCCCCAGCATTTT	CASSISGQGVSQPQHF
TRBV7-8	.	TRBJ1-4	.	TGTGCCAGCAGCTTAGCGCCAGATGAAAAACTGTTTTTT	CASSLAPDEKLFF
TRBV2	.	TRBJ1-5	.	TGTGCCAGCAGTGTGGGCCCTGTTCAGCCCCAGCATTTT	CASSVGPVQPQHF
TRBV5-1	.	TRBJ1-6	.	TGCGCCAGCAGCACCGAGGGGGTAACGGGCAATTCACCCCTCCACTTT	CASSTEGVTGNSPLHF
TRBV18	.	TRBJ2-7	.	TGTGCCAGCTCACCATCCGACAGGCGCGGCTCCTACGAGCAGTACTTC	CASSPSDRRGSYEQYF
TRBV21-1	.	TRBJ1-5	.	TGTGCCAGCAGGCTTCACAAAGATAGGAGACAGCCTAGCAATCAGCCCCAGCATTTT	CASRLHKDRRQPSNQPQHF
TRBV5-4	.	TRBJ1-4	TRBD1	TGTGCCAGCAGTTTAGCCGGGACAGGTGAAAAACTGTTTTTT	CASSLAGTGEKLFF
TRBV12-5	.	TRBJ2-1	TRBD1	TGTGCTAGTGGTTCCTCACCGGGACAGGGGGCAGGCGATGAGCAGTTCTTC	CASGSSPGQGAGDEQFF
TRBV2	few	TRBJ2-1	.	TGTGCCAGCAGTAGCGGGCGATTTTACAATGAGCAGTTCTTC	CASSSGRFYNEQFF
TRBV7-9	.	TRBJ2-2	.	TGTGCCAGCACCCCTATCGATACCGCCGGGGAGCTGTTTTTT	CASTPIDTAGELFF
TRBV9	.	TRBJ1-6	.	TGTGCCAGCAGCGTAGTCGACGGGGAGAATTCACCCCTCCACTTT	CASSVVDGENSPLHF
TRBV5-1	.	TRBJ1-1	.	TGCGCCAGCAGCTTCTCCGGGGACACTGAAGCTTTCTTT	CASSFSGDTEAFF
TRBV7-3	.	TRBJ1-6	TRBD1	TGTGCCAGCAGCAAGGGGGCAGGGCATAATTCACCCCTCCACTTT	CASSKGAGHNSPLHF
TRBV25-1	.	TRBJ1-3	TRBD1	TGTGCCAGCAGTGCCCCCGGGACAGGGGGTGGAAACACCATATATTTT	CASSAPGTGGGNTIYF
TRBV4-2	.	TRBJ1-1	.	TGTGCCAGCAGCGCATCCAACAGGGTATCTGAAGCTTTCTTT	CASSASNRVSEAFF
TRBV6-6	.	TRBJ2-7	.	TGTGCCAGCAGTTTTGTTATACTCTACGAGCAGTACTTC	CASSFVILYEQYF
TRBV9	.	TRBJ1-1	.	TGTGCCAGCAGCGTAGGGCAGGGCCCAAACACTGAAGCTTTCTTT	CASSVGQGPNTEAFF
TRBV29-1	.	TRBJ2-7	.	TGCAGCGTTGGGAATAGCGGTACCTACGAGCAGTACTTC	CSVGNSGTYEQYF
TRBV2	once	TRBJ1-1	TRBD1	TGTGCCAGCACCCTGGGACAGGGGAACACTGAAGCTTTCTTT	CASTLGQGNTEAFF
TRBV9	.	TRBJ1-1	.	TGTGCCAGCAGCTCGCGGGGGGCAGGGGATACGACTGAAGCTTTCTTT	CASSSRGAGDTTEAFF
TRBV3-1/TRBV3-2	.	TRBJ2-3	TRBD2	TGTGCCAGCAGCCAAGAATGGACTAGCGGGAGGACAGATACGCAGTATTTT	CASSQEWTSGRTDTQYF
TRBV6-5	.	TRBJ1-1	TRBD1	TGTGCCAGCAGATCCGGACAGGCCCCTGCCACTGAAGCTTTCTTT	CASRSGQAPATEAFF
TRBV27	.	TRBJ1-4	.	TGTGCCAGCAGGAGGGGGACACCGAATGAAAAACTGTTTTTT	CASRRGTPNEKLFF
TRBV2	.	TRBJ1-2	.	TGTGCCAGCAGTGAAGCGCGGAGGGAACGGGGCTACACCTTC	CASSEARRERGYTF